What follows are 17 T cell receptor beta chains derived from one specimen sequenced in a study of blood T cell repertoires in COVID-19. The assay was immunoSEQ multiplex PCR, and TCRdb's table has in-frame clones only and misses some. The sample comprises approximately 180,000 clones, 80% to 95% of which are singletons, and 0.53% rests with the top ten. The specimen was peripheral blood. The origin of the receptors is a man aged 45-65 years with acute or convalescent COVID-19.

This rearrangement joins TRBV5-1 to TRBJ1-6; no definite D call. Germline lookup yields CDR1 SGHRS and CDR2 YFSETQ. The CDR3 covers 17 residues. Trimming left V 0 bases short and J 0 bases short, with 10 bases between. CDR3: CASSLAGSRSYNSPLHF. CDR3 coding DNA: TGCGCCAGCAGCTTGGCCGGGTCGCGCTCCTATAATTCACCCCTCCACTTT.

V is TRBV27 and J is TRBJ2-3, with 10 bases matching TRBD2. The CDR3 is made up of 16 amino acids. Germline-derived CDR1 and CDR2 are MNHEY and SMNVEV (reference sequence). Germline trimming cut 6 bases from V and 2 bases from J; bases unmatched to any gene: 8. For the CDR3, the DNA is TGTGCCAGCAGCGCGGGGACTAGCGATTACACAGATACGCAGTATTTT. This sequence encodes CASSAGTSDYTDTQYF.

This chain links TRBV27 with TRBJ2-7, with 13 bases that match TRBD2. The CDR3 runs 16 residues. The V gene end was trimmed by 2 bases and the J gene end by 4 bases; junction bases not matched to a gene: 5. The germline V gene has CDR1 MNHEY and CDR2 SMNVEV (reference sequence). The CDR3 DNA follows: TGTGCCAGCAGTTTAGGGGGACTAGCGGGAAGGTACGAGCAGTACTTC. Amino acid sequence: CASSLGGLAGRYEQYF.

This clone was observed once. The V call is TRBV5-6, the J call TRBJ2-1; tentatively, D is TRBD2 (6 bases). This CDR3 spans 16 amino acids. Trimming stripped 0 bases from V and 1 base from J, with 11 bases between. Germline V CDR1 and CDR2: SGHDT, YYEEEE. CDR3 nucleotides: TGTGCCAGCAGCTTGGTGGGGGGAACTTCCTACAATGAGCAGTTCTTC. Translating it yields CASSLVGGTSYNEQFF.

V gene TRBV7-9 combines with J gene TRBJ2-7, with 11 bases aligning to TRBD2. There are 14 residues in the CDR3. The germline gives CDR1 SEHNR, CDR2 FQNEAQ (reference sequence). V was pared by 1 base and J by 9 bases, with 5 bases of the junction left unmatched. CDR3 nucleotides: TGTGCCAGCAGCTTAGTCTCTACTAGCGGGAGGCAGTACTTC. Its translation is CASSLVSTSGRQYF.

In this sample, this clone turned up a few times. The chain joins TRBV6-5 to TRBJ2-7; 8 bases map to TRBD1. This CDR3 comprises 14 residues. V lost 5 bases and J lost 0; bases outside the gene matches: 3. Germline V gene lookup returns CDR1 MNHEY and CDR2 SVGAGI. CDR3 DNA sequence: TGTGCCAGCAGTAAAACAGGGGGCTCCTACGAGCAGTACGTC. Translated, it gives CASSKTGGSYEQYV.

CDR3: CASSLRGVNTGELFF. Written as DNA, the CDR3 is TGTGCCAGCAGCTTAAGAGGAGTGAACACCGGGGAGCTGTTTTTT. The chain has TRBV11-2 and TRBJ2-2; D is uncertain. Germline CDR1 and CDR2: SGHAT and FQNNGV. Trimming stripped 2 bases from V and 1 base from J, with 8 bases between. The CDR3 loop spans 15 amino acids.

The V gene is TRBV6-4, the J gene TRBJ1-2, with a possible D match to TRBD1 (5 bases). V dropped 4 bases and J dropped 0 bases, with 9 bases sitting between them. The CDR3 runs to 14 residues. Germline V gene lookup returns CDR1 MRHNA and CDR2 SNTAGT. The CDR3 spells CASSAGPANYGYTF. The CDR3 coding sequence is TGTGCCAGCAGTGCAGGGCCGGCTAACTATGGCTACACCTTC.

The chain employs TRBV15 and TRBJ2-4, with D perhaps TRBD2 (5 bases). Deletions cut 0 bases from V and 0 bases from J, with 21 bases between. CDR1 is LNHNV, CDR2 YYDKDF, per germline (reference sequence). The CDR3 loop spans 20 amino acids. The CDR3 sequence: CATSRDLGPRADLAKNIQYF. The CDR3 coding sequence is TGTGCCACCAGCAGAGACCTAGGGCCGCGGGCAGACCTAGCCAAAAACATTCAGTACTTC.

J is TRBJ1-1 and V is TRBV27; 7 nucleotides line up with TRBD1. V lost 3 bases to trimming and J lost 4 bases; unmatched junction nucleotides: 5. Germline CDR1 reads MNHEY; CDR2 reads SMNVEV (reference sequence). The CDR3 covers 14 residues. CDR3 nucleotides: TGTGCCAGCAGTTTGGAACGACAGGGCACTGAAGCTTTCTTT. Translation gives CASSLERQGTEAFF.

This clone turned up a few times. The V and J genes are TRBV28 and TRBJ2-1; 13 nucleotides agree with TRBD2. The CDR3 extends over 20 amino acids. V shed 4 bases, J shed 6 bases, and the junction held 18 bases outside the gene matches. Germline-derived CDR1 and CDR2 are MDHEN and SYDVKM. For the CDR3, the DNA is TGTGCCAGCAGTTCCCCCACACCGGCAAAGACTAGCGGGAGGCTCAATGAGCAGTTCTTC. This translates into CASSSPTPAKTSGRLNEQFF.

CDR3 in amino acids: CASSYLQGGGELFF. In DNA form, the CDR3 reads TGTGCCAGCAGTTATTTACAGGGCGGCGGGGAGCTGTTTTTT. The J gene is TRBJ2-2, the V gene TRBV6-5; possibly TRBD1 for D (6 bases). V lost 3 bases and J lost 7, with 12 bases in between. Germline lookup yields CDR1 MNHEY and CDR2 SVGAGI. CDR3 length: 14 amino acids.

This clone appeared once. This CDR3 reads CASSRDAGQNYEQYV. The CDR3 region has the DNA TGTGCCAGCTCACGGGATGCGGGACAGAATTACGAGCAGTACGTC. This chain links TRBV18 with TRBJ2-7; possible D gene TRBD1, 7 bases. CDR3 size: 15 residues. Trimming took off 4 bases at V and 4 bases at J, with 17 bases between the two ends. Germline V CDR1 and CDR2: KGHSH, LQKENI.

The V gene is TRBV9, the J gene TRBJ2-2, with 13 bases matching TRBD2. This CDR3 region has 17 residues. The germline CDR1 and CDR2 sequences are SGDLS and YYNGEE. V lost 3 bases, J lost 6 bases, and 8 bases stayed unmatched. This CDR3 is CASSARTSGSRAGELFF. The CDR3, as DNA: TGTGCCAGCAGCGCCCGGACTAGCGGGAGTCGGGCCGGGGAGCTGTTTTTT.

The CDR3 DNA reads TGTGCCAGCAGCTTAGTCCCCCTACAGGGGGCGAGCTATGGCTACACCTTC. Protein product: CASSLVPLQGASYGYTF. The rearrangement links TRBV7-9 to TRBJ1-2; TRBD1 matches 9 bases. The CDR3 loop spans 17 amino acids. Trimming took 1 base from V and 4 from J; bases not matched to a gene: 10. From germline, CDR1 is SEHNR and CDR2 FQNEAQ (reference sequence).

The chain joins TRBV9 to TRBJ2-1; possible D gene TRBD2, 6 bases. In germline, CDR1 is SGDLS, CDR2 YYNGEE. This CDR3 comprises 12 residues. V lost 2 bases and J lost 9, with 9 bases in between. CDR3 protein: CASSVQEGEQFF. CDR3 nucleotide sequence: TGTGCCAGCAGCGTCCAGGAGGGTGAGCAGTTCTTC. The full variable domain, with the rest looked up from reference TRBV9 and TRBJ2-1, is DSGVTQTPKHLITATGQRVTLRCSPRSGDLSVYWYQQSLDQGLQFLIQYYNGEERAKGNILERFSAQQFPDLHSELNLSSLELGDSALYFCASSVQEGEQFFGPGTRLTVL.

J is TRBJ2-6 and V is TRBV19; 10 bases are a match to TRBD1. This CDR3 is 18 amino acids long. V was clipped by 7 bases and J by 2 bases; unmatched bases: 11. CDR1 is LNHDA and CDR2 is SQIVND in the germline V gene (reference sequence). The CDR3 loop reads CASTTNRDRGTGANVLTF. The DNA for the CDR3 is TGTGCCAGTACCACAAACCGGGACAGGGGAACTGGGGCCAACGTCCTGACTTTC.